These 30 T cell receptor beta chains were sequenced from one sample in a study of identical twins. TCRdb re-called the 5' RACE reads through MiXCR, storing one row per CDR3 protein. The table has some 330,000 distinct CDR3 sequences, roughly 9% seen once; the top ten hold 8.5% to 10%. Sequencing used naive T cells sorted from blood. These receptor sequences come from a woman in her forties or fifties in good health.

In this sample, this clonotype turned up a few times. V usage is TRBV7-9 and J usage is TRBJ1-2, with D possibly matching TRBD1 (5 bases). V was clipped by 1 base and J by 8 bases, with 17 bases between them. The CDR3 is made up of 15 amino acids. Germline V gene lookup returns CDR1 SEHNR and CDR2 FQNEAQ (reference sequence). The CDR3: CASSLGPRNRLGYTF. For the CDR3, the DNA is TGTGCCAGCAGCTTAGGGCCGAGGAACAGGCTGGGCTACACCTTC. Drawing the rest from reference TRBV7-9 and TRBJ1-2, the complete variable domain is DTGVSQNPRHKITKRGQNVTFRCDPISEHNRLYWYRQTLGQGPEFLTYFQNEAQLEKSRLLSDRFSAERPKGSFSTLEIQRTEQGDSAMYLCASSLGPRNRLGYTFGSGTRLTVV.

This clonotype was counted a few times. The chain uses TRBV5-1 and TRBJ2-7; no clear D gene. Germline CDR1 and CDR2: SGHRS and YFSETQ. There are 16 residues in the CDR3. Trimming shortened V by 0 bases and J by 0 bases, and 13 bases separated the two germline ends. In DNA, the CDR3 is TGCGCCAGCAGCTTGGGAGGTCCCAGGACCTCCTACGAGCAGTACTTC. Encoded protein: CASSLGGPRTSYEQYF.

This clonotype has more than one count but fewer than ten. V and J are TRBV20-1 and TRBJ2-1; tentative D call: TRBD2 (6 bases). This CDR3 has 13 residues. Trimming shortened V by 8 bases and J by 8 bases, and 19 bases separated the two germline ends. CDR1 DFQATT and CDR2 SNEGSKA come from the germline V gene (reference sequence). The CDR3 sequence: CSPWGLGAYEQFF. CDR3 bases: TGCAGTCCTTGGGGACTGGGTGCTTATGAGCAGTTCTTC.

This clonotype was counted only a few times. J is TRBJ2-5 and V is TRBV3-1; D may be TRBD2 (6 bases). The CDR3 has 16 residues. From germline, CDR1 is LGHDT and CDR2 YNNKEL (reference sequence). V lost 1 base, J lost 3 bases, and 15 bases lay in between. Here the CDR3 DNA reads TGTGCCAGCAGCCAAGTATCCAGCGGGCTGAAAGAGACCCAGTACTTC. Protein sequence: CASSQVSSGLKETQYF.

V usage is TRBV10-2 and J usage is TRBJ2-7; D perhaps matches TRBD1 (5 bases). The CDR3 sequence is 12 residues long. Per the germline V gene, CDR1 is WSHSY and CDR2 is SAAADI. With 3 bases removed from V and 2 bases from J, the gap between germline ends came to 5 bases. The CDR3 loop is CASSEGAYEQYV. CDR3 DNA sequence: TGCGCCAGCAGTGAAGGGGCCTACGAGCAGTACGTC.

This clonotype occurred many times. The chain recombines TRBV2 with TRBJ1-1; 7 positions match TRBD1. The CDR3 has 12 amino acids. J gave up 8 bases and V 5 bases, and 5 bases lay outside the gene matches. Germline CDR1 reads SNHLY; CDR2 reads FYNNEI. CDR3 nucleotide sequence: TGTGCCAGCAGTCTTGGACAGGTCGAAGCTTTCTTT. Amino acids: CASSLGQVEAFF.

This clonotype was found a few times. This chain links TRBV5-1 with TRBJ2-2; D perhaps matches TRBD1 (6 bases). Germline values: CDR1 SGHRS, CDR2 YFSETQ. The CDR3 spans 15 residues. The germline V and J ends were trimmed by 0 bases and 4 bases, with 10 bases remaining between them. The CDR3 reads CASSLDRTATGELFF. The CDR3 DNA reads as TGCGCCAGCAGCTTGGATCGGACAGCCACCGGGGAGCTGTTTTTT.

The chain uses TRBV7-9 and TRBJ2-1, with 7 bases identical to TRBD1. This CDR3 has 14 residues. V lost 2 bases, J lost 4 bases, and 2 bases stayed unmatched. Germline lookup yields CDR1 SEHNR and CDR2 FQNEAQ (reference sequence). The DNA of the CDR3 is TGTGCCAGCAGCTTAAACAGGGGATACAATGAGCAGTTCTTC. The encoded protein is CASSLNRGYNEQFF.

About this clonotype: A single base separates this from a much larger clone, so it may be a read error. The chain links TRBV4-1 to TRBJ2-5, with D possibly matching TRBD2 (6 bases). V lost 1 base to trimming and J lost 1 base, with 7 bases between them. This CDR3 has 14 amino acids. CDR1 is MGHRA, CDR2 YSYEKL, per germline. Written as DNA, the CDR3 is TGCGCCAGCAGCCAAGTAGCGGTCCAAGAGACCCAGTACTTC. This translates into CASSQVAVQETQYF.

The CDR3 DNA reads as TGTGCCAGCTCACCACTGGACACCACCGGGGAGCTGTTTTTT. It codes for CASSPLDTTGELFF. The V and J genes are TRBV18 and TRBJ2-2; tentatively, D is TRBD1 (5 bases). This CDR3 is built from 14 residues. Between the trimmed V and J ends, which lost 1 base and 4 bases, there was a span of 7 bases. Germline assignment: CDR1 KGHSH and CDR2 LQKENI.

The rearrangement links TRBV5-1 to TRBJ2-5; 11 bases are a match to TRBD2. V lost 0 bases to trimming and J lost 3 bases; unmatched junction nucleotides: 1. The CDR3 totals 15 residues. Per the germline V gene, CDR1 is SGHRS and CDR2 is YFSETQ. The CDR3 bases are TGCGCCAGCAGCTTGGAACTAGCGGGAGAAGAGACCCAGTACTTC. Protein product: CASSLELAGEETQYF.

This clonotype was recorded a few times. The chain has TRBV12-3 or TRBV12-4 and TRBJ2-7; D perhaps matches TRBD1 (5 bases). Trimming left V 5 bases short and J 0 bases short, with 11 bases between. The CDR3 is made up of 14 amino acids. The CDR3 loop reads CASSGQGDSYEQYF. As DNA, the CDR3 is TGTGCCAGCAGTGGCCAGGGTGACTCCTACGAGCAGTACTTC.

This clonotype occurred a few times. The genes are TRBV14 and TRBJ1-1; perhaps TRBD1 as D (5 bases). Between the trimmed V and J ends, which lost 2 bases and 3 bases, there was a span of 22 bases. The CDR3 runs 18 residues. The germline V gene has CDR1 SGHDN and CDR2 FVKESK. The CDR3 loop reads CASSQSLAGPSWDTEAFF. CDR3 DNA: TGTGCCAGCAGCCAATCGCTGGCAGGGCCATCGTGGGACACTGAAGCTTTCTTT.

The table lists this clonotype with a few counts. The chain joins TRBV29-1 to TRBJ2-5; D uncertain. Per the germline V gene, CDR1 is SQVTM and CDR2 is ANQGSEA. The CDR3 is 12 amino acids. Between the trimmed V and J ends, which lost 5 bases and 1 base, there was a span of 8 bases. The CDR3 DNA follows: TGCAGCGTTCATCCAGGCCAAGAGACCCAGTACTTC. Residues: CSVHPGQETQYF.

This rearrangement joins TRBV21-1 to TRBJ2-7; the table's D gene call, TRBD1, was not cross checked with the DNA. TRBV21-1 is a recognized pseudogene. The CDR3 extends over 17 amino acids. The CDR3 loop is CASTLIRERIVSYEQYF. The CDR3 DNA reads TGTGCCAGCACCCTCATCCGGGAGCGAATCGTGTCCTACGAGCAGTACTTC.

The gene calls are TRBV7-9 and TRBJ2-2, with 8 bases lining up with TRBD2. After removal of 5 bases from V and 5 bases from J, the junction contained 10 bases not matched to a gene. Germline CDR1 is SEHNR and CDR2 is FQNEAQ (reference sequence). This CDR3 is 16 amino acids long. CDR3 sequence: CASSKTRGRLTGELFF. Written as DNA, the CDR3 is TGTGCCAGCAGCAAGACCCGCGGGAGGCTAACCGGGGAGCTGTTTTTT.

V gene TRBV20-1 combines with J gene TRBJ2-5; D is uncertain. The V end was cut by 1 base, the J end by 0 bases, with 9 bases between. Germline CDR1 is DFQATT and CDR2 is SNEGSKA (reference sequence). This CDR3 has 14 amino acids. Here the CDR3 DNA reads TGCAGTGCTAGAGGTCAGATGTACCAAGAGACCCAGTACTTC. It specifies CSARGQMYQETQYF.

The genes are TRBV6-5 and TRBJ1-2, with D perhaps TRBD1 (5 bases). The CDR3 runs 13 residues. Per the germline V gene, CDR1 is MNHEY and CDR2 is SVGAGI. The ends were cut back, 7 bases at V and 4 bases at J, with 13 bases in the middle. CDR3 residues: CASTLTGGYGYTF. The CDR3 DNA is TGTGCCAGCACTCTAACGGGGGGCTATGGCTACACCTTC.

This CDR3 is CASSYRADTQYF. CDR3 DNA sequence: TGTGCCAGCAGTTACCGAGCAGATACGCAGTATTTT. The chain carries TRBV12-3 or TRBV12-4 and TRBJ2-3; no definite D call. V lost 4 bases, J lost 4 bases, and 6 bases lay in between. The CDR3 is 12 amino acids.

Here the CDR3 reads CSAKGQVKNIQYF. The CDR3 DNA reads TGCAGCGCGAAGGGACAGGTCAAAAACATTCAGTACTTC. V gene TRBV29-1 combines with J gene TRBJ2-4, with 8 positions matching TRBD1. With 7 bases clipped from V and 3 bases from J, the junction kept 5 bases outside the gene matches. Germline V gene lookup returns CDR1 SQVTM and CDR2 ANQGSEA. The CDR3 totals 13 residues.

This clonotype was observed at least ten times. The rearrangement joins TRBV6-5 to TRBJ2-1; possibly TRBD1 or TRBD2 for D (5 bases each). CDR1 is MNHEY and CDR2 is SVGAGI in the germline V gene. The CDR3 consists of 13 residues. Trimming took off 10 bases at V and 0 bases at J, with 10 bases between the two ends. CDR3 sequence (DNA): TGTGCCACCCTCGGGGCCTCCTACAATGAGCAGTTCTTC. This translates into CATLGASYNEQFF.

This clonotype appeared many times. The DNA of the CDR3 is TGCGCCAGCAGCTTGACAGGGTTCGCGAACACCGGGGAGCTGTTTTTT. This sequence encodes CASSLTGFANTGELFF. The V call is TRBV5-1, the J call TRBJ2-2; TRBD1 might be the D (6 bases). Looked up from germline, CDR1 is SGHRS and CDR2 is YFSETQ. V was trimmed by 1 base and J by 0 bases, leaving 10 bases between them. This CDR3 spans 16 amino acids.

This clonotype was seen a few times. The CDR3 DNA sequence: TGTGCCAGCAGTTTCGGGACCGGGCCCCAGCATTTT. Translating it yields CASSFGTGPQHF. This chain uses TRBV14 with TRBJ1-5, with a weak D call TRBD1 (5 bases). CDR1 and CDR2 from the germline V gene are SGHDN and FVKESK. V was clipped by 6 bases and J by 9 bases, with 12 bases between them. This CDR3 comprises 12 residues.

This clonotype has a handful of counts. V gene TRBV20-1 combines with J gene TRBJ1-1, with D tentatively TRBD1 (6 bases). Germline CDR1 DFQATT, CDR2 SNEGSKA (reference sequence). This CDR3 is 13 amino acids long. V was pared by 2 bases and J by 7 bases, with 14 bases between. The chain's CDR3 is CSARQGYGIEAFF. The CDR3 nucleotides are TGCAGTGCTAGACAGGGGTATGGGATTGAAGCTTTCTTT.

As for this clonotype: A much bigger clone sits one base away, suggesting this may be a read error. The V gene is TRBV11-2, the J gene TRBJ2-7; no reliable D call. The germline V gene has CDR1 SGHAT and CDR2 FQNNGV. The CDR3 contains 14 residues. The CDR3 is CAGSLDGSVGEQYV. CDR3 bases: TGTGCCGGCAGCTTAGATGGCTCCGTGGGCGAGCAGTACGTC.

The J gene is TRBJ1-5, the V gene TRBV19; D is perhaps TRBD1 (6 bases). Trimming removed 3 bases from V and 3 bases from J, with 9 bases in between. The CDR3 totals 14 residues. Germline values: CDR1 LNHDA, CDR2 SQIVND (reference sequence). DNA of the CDR3: TGTGCCAGTAGTATTTTGGGGGCCAATCAGCCCCAGCATTTT. Protein product: CASSILGANQPQHF.

This clonotype has a handful of counts. The chain employs TRBV11-2 and TRBJ2-1; a weak D match, TRBD1 (5 bases). The CDR3 totals 16 residues. CDR1 is SGHAT, CDR2 FQNNGV, per germline. V was clipped by 2 bases and J by 4 bases, with 15 bases between them. The CDR3 is CASSLIGQGRYNEQFF. In DNA form, the CDR3 reads TGTGCCAGCAGCTTAATCGGGCAGGGTAGGTACAATGAGCAGTTCTTC.

Ten or more counts support this clonotype. This sequence joins TRBV25-1 and TRBJ2-7, with TRBD1 matching over 7 bases. V trimming: 2 bases; J trimming: 5 bases; junction bases outside the gene matches: 6. Per the germline V gene, CDR1 is MGHDK and CDR2 is SYGVNS. The CDR3 spans 14 residues. The CDR3 DNA sequence: TGTGCCAGCAGTGAACCCGACAGGGTTCACGAGCAGTACTTC. Its protein product is CASSEPDRVHEQYF.

This clonotype has a handful of counts. The chain recombines TRBV11-2 with TRBJ2-3; D unresolved. Germline assignment: CDR1 SGHAT and CDR2 FQNNGV. The CDR3 is 15 amino acids. Trimming removed 8 bases at V and 0 bases at J, with 15 bases between. The CDR3 sequence: CASSEGISSTDTQYF. DNA of the CDR3: TGTGCCAGCTCGGAAGGGATCTCTAGCACAGATACGCAGTATTTT.

This clonotype was found a few times. The chain couples TRBV5-1 to TRBJ1-5, with D perhaps TRBD1 (5 bases). This CDR3 is 17 amino acids long. Trimming stripped 2 bases from V and 5 bases from J, with 20 bases between. Germline V gene lookup returns CDR1 SGHRS and CDR2 YFSETQ. The CDR3 is CASSFLGLNVPDQPQHF. The CDR3 nucleotides read TGCGCCAGCAGCTTTTTGGGGCTTAACGTCCCCGATCAGCCCCAGCATTTT.